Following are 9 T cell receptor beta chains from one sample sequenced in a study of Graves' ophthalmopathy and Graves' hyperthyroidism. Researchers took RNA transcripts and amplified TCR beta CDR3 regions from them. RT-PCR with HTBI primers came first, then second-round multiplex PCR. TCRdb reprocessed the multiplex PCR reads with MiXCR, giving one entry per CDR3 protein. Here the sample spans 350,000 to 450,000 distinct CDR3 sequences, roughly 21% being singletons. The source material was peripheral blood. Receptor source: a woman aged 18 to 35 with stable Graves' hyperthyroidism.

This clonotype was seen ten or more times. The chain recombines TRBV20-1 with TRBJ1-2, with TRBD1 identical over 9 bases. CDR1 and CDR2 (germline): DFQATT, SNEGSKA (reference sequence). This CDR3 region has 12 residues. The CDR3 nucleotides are TGCATGACGGGGGACAGGGTCTATGGCTACACCTTC. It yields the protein CMTGDRVYGYTF.

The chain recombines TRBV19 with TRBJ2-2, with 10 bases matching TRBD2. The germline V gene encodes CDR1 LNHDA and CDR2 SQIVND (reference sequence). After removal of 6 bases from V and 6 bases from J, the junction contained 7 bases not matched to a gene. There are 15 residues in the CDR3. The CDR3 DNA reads TGTGCCAGTAGGGAGGGACTAGCGATCGCCGGGGAGCTGTTTTTT. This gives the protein CASREGLAIAGELFF.

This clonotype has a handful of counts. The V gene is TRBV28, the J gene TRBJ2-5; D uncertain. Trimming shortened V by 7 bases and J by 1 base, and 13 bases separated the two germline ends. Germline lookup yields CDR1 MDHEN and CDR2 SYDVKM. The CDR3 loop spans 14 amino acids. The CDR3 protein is CASTLGWTQETQYF. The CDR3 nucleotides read TGTGCCAGCACCCTGGGGTGGACCCAAGAGACCCAGTACTTC.

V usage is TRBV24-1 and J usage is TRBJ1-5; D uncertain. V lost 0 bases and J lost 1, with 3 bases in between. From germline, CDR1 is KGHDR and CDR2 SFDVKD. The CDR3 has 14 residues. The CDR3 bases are TGTGCCACCAGTGATTTGCGGAGCAATCAGCCCCAGCATTTT. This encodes CATSDLRSNQPQHF.

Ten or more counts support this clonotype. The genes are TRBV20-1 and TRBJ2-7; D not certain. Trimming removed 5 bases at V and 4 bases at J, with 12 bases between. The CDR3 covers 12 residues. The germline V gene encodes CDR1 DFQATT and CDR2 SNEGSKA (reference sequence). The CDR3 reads CSAGKGPYEQYF. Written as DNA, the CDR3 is TGCAGTGCTGGCAAGGGCCCTTACGAGCAGTACTTC.

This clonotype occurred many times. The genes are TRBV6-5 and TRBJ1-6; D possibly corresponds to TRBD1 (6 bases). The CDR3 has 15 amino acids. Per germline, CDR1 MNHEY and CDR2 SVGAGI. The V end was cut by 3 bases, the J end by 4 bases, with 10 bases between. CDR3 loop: CASSYGQIYNSPLHF. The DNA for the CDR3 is TGTGCCAGCAGTTATGGACAGATTTATAATTCACCCCTCCACTTT.

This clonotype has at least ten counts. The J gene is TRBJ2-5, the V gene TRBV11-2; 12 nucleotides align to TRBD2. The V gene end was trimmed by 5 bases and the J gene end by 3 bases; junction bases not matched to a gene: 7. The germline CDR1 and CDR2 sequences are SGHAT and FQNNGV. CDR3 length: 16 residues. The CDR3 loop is CASSPWTSGKKETQYF. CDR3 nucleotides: TGTGCCAGCAGCCCCTGGACTAGCGGGAAAAAAGAGACCCAGTACTTC. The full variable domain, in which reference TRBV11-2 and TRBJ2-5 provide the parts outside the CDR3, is EAGVAQSPRYKIIEKRQSVAFWCNPISGHATLYWYQQILGQGPKLLIQFQNNGVVDDSQLPKDRFSAERLKGVDSTLKIQPAKLEDSAVYLCASSPWTSGKKETQYFGPGTRLLVL.

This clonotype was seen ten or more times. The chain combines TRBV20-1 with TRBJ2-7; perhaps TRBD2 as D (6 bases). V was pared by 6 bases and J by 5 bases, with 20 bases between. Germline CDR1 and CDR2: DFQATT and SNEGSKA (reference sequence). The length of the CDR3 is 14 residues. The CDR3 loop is CSARSHLATNEQYF. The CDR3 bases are TGCAGTGCCCGTTCCCACCTAGCGACCAACGAGCAGTACTTC.

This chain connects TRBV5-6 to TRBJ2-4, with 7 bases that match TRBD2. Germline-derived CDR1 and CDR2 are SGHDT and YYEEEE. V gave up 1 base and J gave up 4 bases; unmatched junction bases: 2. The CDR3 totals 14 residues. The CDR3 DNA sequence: TGTGCCAGCAGCTTGATGCGGGGGAAAAACATTCAGTACTTC. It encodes CASSLMRGKNIQYF.